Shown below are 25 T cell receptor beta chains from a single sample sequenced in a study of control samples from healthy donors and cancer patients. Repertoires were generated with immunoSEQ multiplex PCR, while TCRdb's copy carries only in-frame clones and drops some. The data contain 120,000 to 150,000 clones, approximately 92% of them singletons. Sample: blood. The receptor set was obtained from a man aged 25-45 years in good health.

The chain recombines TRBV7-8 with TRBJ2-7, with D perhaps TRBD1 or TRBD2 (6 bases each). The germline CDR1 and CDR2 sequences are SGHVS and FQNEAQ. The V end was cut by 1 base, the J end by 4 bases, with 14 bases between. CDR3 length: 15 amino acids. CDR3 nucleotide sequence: TGTGCCAGCAGCTTAGTTAGGGGGGCCCAATACGAGCAGTACTTC. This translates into CASSLVRGAQYEQYF. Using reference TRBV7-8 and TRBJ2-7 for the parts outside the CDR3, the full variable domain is GAGVSQSPRYKVAKRGQDVALRCDPISGHVSLFWYQQALGQGPEFLTYFQNEAQLDKSGLPSDRFFAERPEGSVSTLKIQRTQQEDSAVYLCASSLVRGAQYEQYFGPGTRLTVT.

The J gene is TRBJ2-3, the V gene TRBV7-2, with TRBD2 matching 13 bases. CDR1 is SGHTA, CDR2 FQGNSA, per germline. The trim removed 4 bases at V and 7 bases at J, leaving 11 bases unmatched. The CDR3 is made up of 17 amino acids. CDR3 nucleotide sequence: TGTGCCAGCAGCTACTCACTACTAGCGGGAGGGCAGAATACGCAGTATTTT. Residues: CASSYSLLAGGQNTQYF.

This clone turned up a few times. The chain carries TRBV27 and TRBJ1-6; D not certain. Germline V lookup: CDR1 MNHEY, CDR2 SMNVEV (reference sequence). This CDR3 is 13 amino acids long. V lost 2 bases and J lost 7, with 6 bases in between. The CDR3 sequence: CASSLNHNSPLHF. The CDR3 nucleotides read TGTGCCAGCAGTTTAAACCACAATTCACCCCTCCACTTT.

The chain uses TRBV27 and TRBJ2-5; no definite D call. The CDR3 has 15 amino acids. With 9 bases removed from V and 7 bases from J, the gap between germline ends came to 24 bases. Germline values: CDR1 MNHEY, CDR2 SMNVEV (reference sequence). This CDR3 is CASLDPYNILGTQYF. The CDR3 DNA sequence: TGTGCCAGTCTCGACCCTTATAATATTCTCGGGACCCAGTACTTC.

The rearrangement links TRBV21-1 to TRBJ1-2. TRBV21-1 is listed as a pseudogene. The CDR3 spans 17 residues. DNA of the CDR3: TGTGCCAGCAGCAAAGCCTGGATCTGGGCTCTAGGCTATGGCTACACCTTC. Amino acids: CASSKAWIWALGYGYTF.

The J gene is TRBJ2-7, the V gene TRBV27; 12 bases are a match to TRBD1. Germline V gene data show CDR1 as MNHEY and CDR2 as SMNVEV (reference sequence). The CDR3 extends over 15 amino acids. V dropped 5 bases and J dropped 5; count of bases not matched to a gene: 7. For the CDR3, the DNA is TGTGCCAGCAGTCCGGCGGGACAGGGGGCGAACGAGCAGTACTTC. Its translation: CASSPAGQGANEQYF.

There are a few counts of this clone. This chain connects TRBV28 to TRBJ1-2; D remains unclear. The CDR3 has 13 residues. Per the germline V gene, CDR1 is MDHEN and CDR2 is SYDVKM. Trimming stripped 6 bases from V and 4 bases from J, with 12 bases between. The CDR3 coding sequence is TGTGCCAGCAGAAACCCCCAGGTCTATGGCTACACCTTC. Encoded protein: CASRNPQVYGYTF.

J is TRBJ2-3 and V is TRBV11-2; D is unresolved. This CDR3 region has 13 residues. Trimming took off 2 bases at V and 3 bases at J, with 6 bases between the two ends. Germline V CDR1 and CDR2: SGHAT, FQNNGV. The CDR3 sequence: CASSLLRTDTQYF. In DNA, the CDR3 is TGTGCCAGCAGCTTACTTAGGACAGATACGCAGTATTTT.

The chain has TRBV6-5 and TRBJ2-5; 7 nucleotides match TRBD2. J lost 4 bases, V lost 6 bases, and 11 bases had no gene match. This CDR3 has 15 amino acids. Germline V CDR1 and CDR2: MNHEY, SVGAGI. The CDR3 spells CASSRGGRNGETQYF. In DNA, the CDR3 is TGTGCCAGCAGCCGCGGGGGTCGAAATGGAGAGACCCAGTACTTC.

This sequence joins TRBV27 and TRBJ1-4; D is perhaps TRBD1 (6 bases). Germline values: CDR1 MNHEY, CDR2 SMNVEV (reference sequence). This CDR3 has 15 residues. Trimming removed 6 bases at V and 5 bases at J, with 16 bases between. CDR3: CASSPAQGLNEKLFF. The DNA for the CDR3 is TGTGCCAGCAGCCCGGCACAGGGATTAAATGAAAAACTGTTTTTT.

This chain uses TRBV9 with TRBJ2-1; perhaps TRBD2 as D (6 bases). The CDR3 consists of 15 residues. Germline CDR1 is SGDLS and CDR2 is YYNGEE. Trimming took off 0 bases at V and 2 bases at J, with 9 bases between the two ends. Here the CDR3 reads CASSVEVAAYNEQFF. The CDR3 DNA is TGTGCCAGCAGCGTAGAAGTAGCGGCCTACAATGAGCAGTTCTTC.

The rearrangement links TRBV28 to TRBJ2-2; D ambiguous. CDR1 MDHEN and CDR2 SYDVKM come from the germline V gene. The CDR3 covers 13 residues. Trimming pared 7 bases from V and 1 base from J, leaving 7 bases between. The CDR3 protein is CASTPKNTGELFF. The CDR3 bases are TGTGCCAGCACACCGAAGAACACCGGGGAGCTGTTTTTT. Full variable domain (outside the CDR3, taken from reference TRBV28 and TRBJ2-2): DVKVTQSSRYLVKRTGEKVFLECVQDMDHENMFWYRQDPGLGLRLIYFSYDVKMKEKGDIPEGYSVSREKKERFSLILESASTNQTSMYLCASTPKNTGELFFGEGSRLTVL.

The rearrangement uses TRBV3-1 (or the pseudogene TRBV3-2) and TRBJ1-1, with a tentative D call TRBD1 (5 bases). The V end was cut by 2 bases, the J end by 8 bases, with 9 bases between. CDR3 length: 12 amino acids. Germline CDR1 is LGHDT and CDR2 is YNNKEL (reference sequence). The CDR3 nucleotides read TGTGCCAGCAGCCAACTTGGGGGGGAAGCTTTCTTT. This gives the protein CASSQLGGEAFF.

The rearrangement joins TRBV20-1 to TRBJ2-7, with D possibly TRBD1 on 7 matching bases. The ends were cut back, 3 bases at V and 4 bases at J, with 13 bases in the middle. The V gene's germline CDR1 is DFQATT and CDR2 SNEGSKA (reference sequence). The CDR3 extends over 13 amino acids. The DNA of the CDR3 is TGCAGTGCTAGTCGGAGGGGGCGGTACGAGCAGTACTTC. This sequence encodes CSASRRGRYEQYF.

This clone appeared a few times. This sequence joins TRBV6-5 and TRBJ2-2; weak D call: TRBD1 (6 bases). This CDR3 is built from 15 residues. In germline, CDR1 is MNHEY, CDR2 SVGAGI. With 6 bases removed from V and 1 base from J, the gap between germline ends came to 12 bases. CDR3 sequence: CASRPGHQNTGELFF. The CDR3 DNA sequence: TGTGCCAGCAGGCCGGGACACCAGAACACCGGGGAGCTGTTTTTT.

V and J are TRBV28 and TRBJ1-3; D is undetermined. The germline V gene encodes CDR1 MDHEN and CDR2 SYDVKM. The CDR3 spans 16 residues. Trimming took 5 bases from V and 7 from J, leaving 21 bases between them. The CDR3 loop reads CASSANGVLYGNTIYF. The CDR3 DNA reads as TGTGCCAGCAGTGCTAATGGGGTCCTCTATGGGAACACCATATATTTT. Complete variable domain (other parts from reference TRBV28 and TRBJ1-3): DVKVTQSSRYLVKRTGEKVFLECVQDMDHENMFWYRQDPGLGLRLIYFSYDVKMKEKGDIPEGYSVSREKKERFSLILESASTNQTSMYLCASSANGVLYGNTIYFGEGSWLTVV.

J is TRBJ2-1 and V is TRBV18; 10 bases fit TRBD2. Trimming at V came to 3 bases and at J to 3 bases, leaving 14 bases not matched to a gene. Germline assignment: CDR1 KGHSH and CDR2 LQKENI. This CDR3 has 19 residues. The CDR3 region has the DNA TGTGCCAGCTCACCGTTTGTAGAGCGGGAGGGCCGATTCTACAATGAGCAGTTCTTC. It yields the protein CASSPFVEREGRFYNEQFF.

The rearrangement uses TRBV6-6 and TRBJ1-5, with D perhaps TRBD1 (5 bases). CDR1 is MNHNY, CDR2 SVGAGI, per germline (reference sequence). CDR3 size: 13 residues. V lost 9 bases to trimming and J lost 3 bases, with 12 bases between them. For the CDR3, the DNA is TGTGCCAGTGGCAGGGAAAACAATCAGCCCCAGCATTTT. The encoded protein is CASGRENNQPQHF.

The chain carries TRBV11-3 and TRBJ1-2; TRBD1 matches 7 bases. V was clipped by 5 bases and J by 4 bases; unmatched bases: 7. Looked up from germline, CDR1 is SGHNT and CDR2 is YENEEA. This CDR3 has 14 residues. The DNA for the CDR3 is TGTGCCAGCAGCCTAACCGGGACAGTCTATGGCTACACCTTC. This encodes CASSLTGTVYGYTF.

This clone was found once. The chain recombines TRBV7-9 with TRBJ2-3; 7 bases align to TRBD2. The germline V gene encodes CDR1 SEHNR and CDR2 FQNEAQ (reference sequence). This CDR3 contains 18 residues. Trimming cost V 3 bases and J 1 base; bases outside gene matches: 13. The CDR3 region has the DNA TGTGCCAGCAGCTTCAACCTCCGTGGCGGGAGTGGCACAGATACGCAGTATTTT. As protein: CASSFNLRGGSGTDTQYF.

CDR3 residues: CSGFSRGRAFF. CDR3 DNA sequence: TGCAGTGGTTTCTCCAGGGGGAGAGCTTTCTTT. The chain couples TRBV20-1 to TRBJ1-1, with 7 positions matching TRBD1. Trimming removed 7 bases from V and 10 bases from J; junction bases left unmatched: 9. This CDR3 has 11 amino acids. Germline assignment: CDR1 DFQATT and CDR2 SNEGSKA (reference sequence).

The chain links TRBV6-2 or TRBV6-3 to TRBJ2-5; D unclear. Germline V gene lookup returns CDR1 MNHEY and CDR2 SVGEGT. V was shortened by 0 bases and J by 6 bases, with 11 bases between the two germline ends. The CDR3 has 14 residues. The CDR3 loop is CASSYSRVAKTQYF. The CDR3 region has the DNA TGTGCCAGCAGTTACTCCCGGGTGGCGAAGACCCAGTACTTC.

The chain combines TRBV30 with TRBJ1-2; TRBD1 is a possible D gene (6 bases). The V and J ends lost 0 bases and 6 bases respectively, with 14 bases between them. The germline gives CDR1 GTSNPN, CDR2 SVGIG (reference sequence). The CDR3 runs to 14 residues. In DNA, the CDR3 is TGTGCCTGGAGTGTCGGAAGGGGGGGGAATGGCTACACCTTC. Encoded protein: CAWSVGRGGNGYTF.

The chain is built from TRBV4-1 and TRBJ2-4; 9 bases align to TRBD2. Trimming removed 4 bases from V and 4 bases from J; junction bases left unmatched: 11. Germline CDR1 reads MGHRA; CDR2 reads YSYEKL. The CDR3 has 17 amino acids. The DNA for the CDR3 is TGCGCCAGCAGCCTGGGACTAGCAAAGGAGCCAAAAAACATTCAGTACTTC. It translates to CASSLGLAKEPKNIQYF.

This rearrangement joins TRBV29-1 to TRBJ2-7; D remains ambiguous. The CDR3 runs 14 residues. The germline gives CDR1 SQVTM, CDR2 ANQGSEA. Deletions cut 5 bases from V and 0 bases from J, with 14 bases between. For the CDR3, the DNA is TGCAGCGTTTTGGTTGGGCCCAGCTCCTACGAGCAGTACTTC. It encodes CSVLVGPSSYEQYF.